The clone carrying this TCR beta chain showed up just once. The record originates from a study of cytomegalovirus exposure and HLA in healthy donors. The germline V gene has CDR1 MDHEN and CDR2 SYDVKM. The CDR3 is made up of 15 amino acids. V was pared by 1 base and J by 6 bases, with 7 bases of the junction left unmatched. The primer mix had 60 Vbeta and 13 Jbeta primers. Clones were read by immunoSEQ multiplex PCR, and TCRdb kept only the in-frame ones, dropping some. The sample lists 150,000 or so clones, 75% occurring once. The chain joins TRBV28 to TRBJ1-2; 8 positions agree with TRBD1. Sequences were obtained from PBMCs. This sequence originates from a man aged 40-49 years in good health and CMV-seronegative. CDR3 residues: CASSLSTGGRDGYTF. CDR3 bases: TGTGCCAGCAGTTTATCCACAGGGGGTAGAGATGGCTACACCTTC.